This T cell receptor (beta chain) was recorded in a study of response to subunit inactivated influenza vaccine. Study observations and caveats: There was a suggestion from the authors that each seasonal influenza vaccination recruits few new T cells.

In TCRdb, the RT-PCR reads were re-called with MiXCR into one record per CDR3 protein. The sample lists around 530,000 distinct CDR3 sequences, 12% occurring once. In regard to this clonotype: Its antigen is as yet unknown.

V gave up 0 bases and J gave up 6 bases, with 13 bases separating them. Germline lookup yields CDR1 SGHRS and CDR2 YFSETQ. The CDR3 totals 14 residues. This TCR came from a man aged 45-60 years who received an inactivated influenza vaccine. V usage is TRBV5-1 and J usage is TRBJ2-7, with D uncertain. This specimen was PBMCs from blood, taken on the day of vaccination. The CDR3 loop is CASSLGPTTTEQYF. As DNA, the CDR3 is TGCGCCAGCAGCTTGGGGCCGACCACTACCGAGCAGTACTTC.